The 31 T cell receptor beta chains below come from one sample, sequenced in a study of beta chain features in type 1 diabetes. The investigators reverse transcribed all of the isolated RNA, so they sequenced expressed TCRB transcripts. The repertoire was sequenced with immunoSEQ multiplex PCR; TCRdb's copy has only in-frame clones and lacks some. The sample shows approximately 44,000 clones, roughly 56% of them seen only once. The sample comprised Tregs from blood. The receptors stem from a woman aged 18-29 years in good health.

V usage is TRBV27 and J usage is TRBJ2-6, with a possible D match to TRBD2 (6 bases). Germline V lookup: CDR1 MNHEY, CDR2 SMNVEV (reference sequence). The length of the CDR3 is 21 residues. V lost 3 bases and J lost 1, with 25 bases in between. CDR3 in DNA: TGTGCCAGCAGTTTTAAATTTTCTCTTGGGGGGAGCTTTTCTGGGGCCAACGTCCTGACTTTC. Residues: CASSFKFSLGGSFSGANVLTF.

This rearrangement joins TRBV6-6 to TRBJ2-7; TRBD1 is a possible D gene (5 bases). The CDR3 covers 13 residues. Germline loops: CDR1 MNHNY, CDR2 SVGAGI (reference sequence). Deletions cut 6 bases from V and 3 bases from J, with 12 bases between. The CDR3 is CASSEGQFYEQYF. Here the CDR3 DNA reads TGTGCCAGCAGCGAAGGACAATTCTACGAGCAGTACTTC.

The chain carries TRBV7-2 and TRBJ1-4, with D perhaps TRBD1 (6 bases). This CDR3 has 14 amino acids. CDR1 is SGHTA, CDR2 FQGNSA, per germline. Trimming pared 8 bases from V and 8 bases from J, leaving 18 bases between. As DNA, the CDR3 is TGTGCCAGCTCCCAGAACAGGGTATTCGAAAAACTGTTTTTT. Protein sequence: CASSQNRVFEKLFF.

The V and J genes are TRBV10-1 and TRBJ2-7, with D possibly TRBD2 on 6 matching bases. Germline V gives CDR1 WNHNN, CDR2 SYGVQD (reference sequence). The V and J ends lost 7 bases and 0 bases respectively, with 28 bases between them. The CDR3 has 19 residues. The CDR3, as DNA: TGCGCCAGCAAGTCATACCGGGACTCGCCGATCCTCCCCTCCTACGAGCAGTACTTC. Its translation: CASKSYRDSPILPSYEQYF.

This clone showed up just a few times. V is TRBV19 and J is TRBJ2-6; 9 bases are shared with TRBD1. Germline loops: CDR1 LNHDA, CDR2 SQIVND (reference sequence). With 5 bases clipped from V and 3 bases from J, the junction kept 14 bases outside the gene matches. This CDR3 region has 19 residues. CDR3 sequence: CASSPLPGQGGGGANVLTF. The DNA for the CDR3 is TGTGCCAGTAGTCCCTTACCGGGACAGGGAGGAGGTGGGGCCAACGTCCTGACTTTC.

The chain employs TRBV6-1 and TRBJ1-5; 7 bases agree with TRBD1. Trimming took 6 bases from V and 0 from J; bases not matched to a gene: 5. Germline CDR1 and CDR2: MNHNS and SASEGT. CDR3 length: 15 residues. The CDR3 region is CASSEQGFSNQPQHF. In nucleotides, the CDR3 is TGTGCCAGCAGCGAACAGGGGTTTAGCAATCAGCCCCAGCATTTT.

V gene TRBV5-4 combines with J gene TRBJ1-5; TRBD1 might be the D (5 bases). Per the germline V gene, CDR1 is SGHNT and CDR2 is YYREEE (reference sequence). The CDR3 runs 13 residues. Trimming removed 4 bases from V and 6 bases from J, with 11 bases in between. In nucleotides, the CDR3 is TGTGCCAGCAGCCCGGCCGGGGGTCAGCCCCAGCATTTT. Encoded protein: CASSPAGGQPQHF.

The rearrangement uses TRBV19 and TRBJ2-3; a weak D match, TRBD2 (5 bases). Germline assignment: CDR1 LNHDA and CDR2 SQIVND (reference sequence). Trimming removed 2 bases from V and 0 bases from J, with 6 bases in between. This CDR3 is 14 amino acids long. Here the CDR3 DNA reads TGTGCCAGTAGTATACGGACTAGCACAGATACGCAGTATTTT. Translation: CASSIRTSTDTQYF.

The V call is TRBV28, the J call TRBJ1-5; D perhaps matches TRBD1 (5 bases). Deletions cut 9 bases from V and 5 bases from J, with 11 bases between. The CDR3 loop spans 12 amino acids. Germline CDR1 is MDHEN and CDR2 is SYDVKM. The CDR3 region is CASLTVDQPQHF. CDR3 DNA: TGTGCCAGTTTGACAGTTGATCAGCCCCAGCATTTT.

This chain connects TRBV18 to TRBJ1-3; possible D gene TRBD1, 5 bases. Germline CDR1 and CDR2: KGHSH and LQKENI. Between the trimmed V and J ends, which lost 1 base and 0 bases, there was a span of 13 bases. The CDR3 loop spans 17 amino acids. The CDR3 loop is CASSPLVGTFSGNTIYF. CDR3 DNA: TGTGCCAGCTCACCACTGGTCGGGACTTTCTCTGGAAACACCATATATTTT.

This clone was seen only a few times. This chain links TRBV7-9 with TRBJ1-4; possible D gene TRBD1, 5 bases. Germline V gene data show CDR1 as SEHNR and CDR2 as FQNEAQ (reference sequence). Trimming stripped 2 bases from V and 2 bases from J, with 12 bases between. This CDR3 region has 16 residues. CDR3 DNA: TGTGCCAGCAGCTTAACCGAGACAGCCACTAATGAAAAACTGTTTTTT. This translates into CASSLTETATNEKLFF.

V gene TRBV25-1 combines with J gene TRBJ2-1, with TRBD1 as a possible D gene (5 bases). Trimming removed 5 bases at V and 1 base at J, with 12 bases between. The CDR3 extends over 15 amino acids. CDR1 and CDR2 (germline): MGHDK, SYGVNS. CDR3 sequence: CASSPSRDSYNEQFF. The DNA of the CDR3 is TGTGCCAGCAGTCCATCCAGGGATTCCTACAATGAGCAGTTCTTC. Complete variable domain (other parts from reference TRBV25-1 and TRBJ2-1): EADIYQTPRYLVIGTGKKITLECSQTMGHDKMYWYQQDPGMELHLIHYSYGVNSTEKGDLSSESTVSRIRTEHFPLTLESARPSHTSQYLCASSPSRDSYNEQFFGPGTRLTVL.

The chain combines TRBV19 with TRBJ2-1, with 7 bases identical to TRBD1. Unmatched junction bases numbered 12, after V lost 6 bases and J lost 4 bases. This CDR3 is built from 16 residues. Germline V lookup: CDR1 LNHDA, CDR2 SQIVND (reference sequence). The CDR3 reads CASSFPGQNLYNEQFF. The CDR3 DNA is TGTGCCAGTAGCTTTCCGGGACAGAACCTTTACAATGAGCAGTTCTTC.

The V call is TRBV11-2, the J call TRBJ1-1, with D unclear. Trimming removed 2 bases at V and 1 base at J, with 5 bases between. Germline-derived CDR1 and CDR2 are SGHAT and FQNNGV. The length of the CDR3 is 13 residues. The CDR3 loop reads CASSLLGNTEAFF. CDR3 DNA: TGTGCCAGCAGCTTACTAGGGAACACTGAAGCTTTCTTT.

This rearrangement joins TRBV18 to TRBJ1-2; TRBD1 matches at 7 bases. After removal of 3 bases from V and 5 bases from J, the junction contained 6 bases not matched to a gene. The CDR3 is 14 residues long. Germline CDR1 reads KGHSH; CDR2 reads LQKENI. The DNA of the CDR3 is TGTGCCAGCTCACCTTCGACAGGGTCGTATGGCTACACCTTC. Translating gives CASSPSTGSYGYTF.

The chain employs TRBV6-1 and TRBJ2-7; the match to TRBD1 covers 12 bases. Trimming at V came to 8 bases and at J to 0 bases, leaving 2 bases not matched to a gene. The CDR3 runs to 14 residues. In germline, CDR1 is MNHNS, CDR2 SASEGT. This chain's CDR3 is CASWDRGHSYEQYF. As DNA, the CDR3 is TGTGCCAGCTGGGACAGGGGGCACTCCTACGAGCAGTACTTC.

The genes are TRBV5-6 and TRBJ1-1; D is possibly TRBD1 (5 bases). V was cut by 1 base and J by 1 base, with 14 bases left in between. The CDR3 is 16 residues long. Germline CDR1 and CDR2: SGHDT and YYEEEE. The CDR3 DNA sequence: TGTGCCAGCAGCTTGAAGCAGGGTGTGTGGAACACTGAAGCTTTCTTT. It specifies CASSLKQGVWNTEAFF.

This clone was found a few times. The chain has TRBV7-9 and TRBJ2-5; maybe TRBD2 (5 bases). CDR1 and CDR2 (germline): SEHNR, FQNEAQ (reference sequence). Trimming pared 5 bases from V and 4 bases from J, leaving 17 bases between. The CDR3 is 15 residues long. Here the CDR3 reads CASSPGNIGGETQYF. DNA for the CDR3: TGTGCCAGCAGCCCTGGGAATATCGGAGGAGAGACCCAGTACTTC.

This clone has only a few counts. The rearrangement links TRBV28 to TRBJ2-7, with 7 nucleotides matching TRBD2. The CDR3 has 13 amino acids. Looked up from germline, CDR1 is MDHEN and CDR2 is SYDVKM. Trimming removed 10 bases from V and 4 bases from J; junction bases left unmatched: 10. This CDR3 reads CAIWGGSGYEQYF. As DNA, the CDR3 is TGTGCCATCTGGGGGGGTAGCGGATACGAGCAGTACTTC.

This clone was found a few times. This chain connects TRBV11-2 to TRBJ2-3; 8 nucleotides match TRBD2. The CDR3 length is 19 residues. V trimming: 3 bases; J trimming: 0 bases; junction bases outside the gene matches: 14. From germline, CDR1 is SGHAT and CDR2 FQNNGV. As DNA, the CDR3 is TGTGCCAGCAGCTTCGGAGGGGGTATACTAGCGGATAGCACAGATACGCAGTATTTT. It specifies CASSFGGGILADSTDTQYF.

This chain joins TRBV6-1 and TRBJ2-5; 10 bases line up with TRBD1. The J call may be faulty, since TRBJ2-7 better matches the DNA end. Germline V CDR1 and CDR2: MNHNS, SASEGT. The length of the CDR3 is 15 residues. CDR3 nucleotides: TGTGCCAGCAGTCCCCGGACAGGGGGACTCTACGAGCAGTACTTC. Translated, it gives CASSPRTGGLYEQYF.

CDR3 in DNA: TGTGCCAGCAGCTTATACGCCAGGGGGAGCAATCAGCCCCAGCATTTT. Protein sequence: CASSLYARGSNQPQHF. The chain links TRBV7-2 to TRBJ1-5; 7 bases agree with TRBD1. Unmatched junction bases numbered 5, after V lost 2 bases and J lost 1 base. The CDR3 contains 16 residues. The V gene's germline CDR1 is SGHTA and CDR2 FQGNSA.

V usage is TRBV7-3 and J usage is TRBJ2-6, with D possibly matching TRBD2 (6 bases). Per germline, CDR1 SGHTA and CDR2 FQGTGA. This CDR3 contains 18 residues. Trimming pared 1 base from V and 0 bases from J, leaving 13 bases between. The CDR3 region has the DNA TGTGCCAGCAGCTTAAAGCCCGGGAGATCCTCTGGGGCCAACGTCCTGACTTTC. Translating gives CASSLKPGRSSGANVLTF.

Worth noting for this clone: Germline is not matched at one junction end, which may reflect a read error. J is TRBJ1-4 and V is TRBV7-9, with TRBD1 as a possible D gene (6 bases). Germline V gene data show CDR1 as SEHNR and CDR2 as FQNEAQ (reference sequence). CDR3 size: 15 residues. Here the CDR3 reads CASSLAGATSEKLFF. The CDR3 DNA reads TGTGCCAGCAGCTTAGCGGGGGCCACTAGTGAAAAACTGTTTTTT.

The V and J genes are TRBV11-3 and TRBJ1-4; 8 bases map to TRBD1. The CDR3 sequence is 16 residues long. Per germline, CDR1 SGHNT and CDR2 YENEEA. V lost 3 bases, J lost 2 bases, and 5 bases stayed unmatched. CDR3 residues: CASSFGSGGTNEKLFF. The CDR3 DNA reads TGTGCCAGCAGCTTTGGTTCAGGGGGCACTAATGAAAAACTGTTTTTT.

The gene calls are TRBV18 and TRBJ2-3; 7 bases match TRBD2. J was trimmed by 1 base and V by 1 base; bases with no gene match: 5. Germline CDR1 and CDR2: KGHSH and LQKENI. The CDR3 has 16 residues. In DNA, the CDR3 is TGTGCCAGCTCACCACTTGGTGCGGGAGGCACAGATACGCAGTATTTT. Encoded protein: CASSPLGAGGTDTQYF.

This clone was seen a handful of times. The rearrangement links TRBV10-3 to TRBJ2-5; maybe TRBD1 (6 bases). CDR1 is ENHRY, CDR2 SYGVKD, per germline. This CDR3 is built from 18 residues. The ends were cut back, 3 bases at V and 3 bases at J, with 23 bases in the middle. For the CDR3, the DNA is TGTGCCATCAGTGAAGGTCTGGGTCTGCGGAAGGGGGAAGAGACCCAGTACTTC. The encoded protein is CAISEGLGLRKGEETQYF.

The V and J genes are TRBV5-1 and TRBJ2-7; 8 nucleotides align to TRBD2. V lost 3 bases and J lost 2; bases outside the gene matches: 10. Germline V gene data show CDR1 as SGHRS and CDR2 as YFSETQ. The CDR3 covers 16 residues. CDR3 coding DNA: TGCGCCAGCAGCTCAGCGAGCGGGAGAGTAACCTACGAGCAGTACTTC. Translated: CASSSASGRVTYEQYF.

As regards this clone: One base away lies a much larger clone, so this may be a sequencing read error. V is TRBV7-2 and J is TRBJ2-6; TRBD1 matches 10 bases. This CDR3 is built from 18 residues. Germline CDR1 reads SGHTA; CDR2 reads FQGNSA. CDR3 coding DNA: TGTGCCAGCAGCTTACGGGACAGGGGATTCACTGGGGCCAACATCCTGACTTTC. Protein: CASSLRDRGFTGANILTF.

This chain connects TRBV4-3 to TRBJ2-1; D gene ambiguous. V shed 0 bases and J shed 7 bases, with 10 bases lying between them. Germline values: CDR1 LGHNA, CDR2 YSLEER. The CDR3 loop spans 14 amino acids. DNA of the CDR3: TGCGCCAGCAGCCAAGAGTTAGAGGTGAATGAGCAGTTCTTC. Protein product: CASSQELEVNEQFF.

In nucleotides, the CDR3 is TGTGCCAGCAGTCACTCATCCGGGTACGAGCAGTACTTC. This codes for CASSHSSGYEQYF. The rearrangement joins TRBV7-9 to TRBJ2-7; D not certain. The CDR3 loop spans 13 amino acids. The germline CDR1 and CDR2 sequences are SEHNR and FQNEAQ (reference sequence). V lost 6 bases and J lost 4, with 13 bases in between.